Shown below are 32 T cell receptor beta chains from a single sample sequenced in a study of T-cell reconstitution after alpha-beta-depleted transplantation in children. The TCRbeta library incorporated unique molecular identifiers. TCRdb called the PCR reads again in MiXCR, with one record for every CDR3 protein. The data hold 300,000 or so distinct CDR3 sequences, with about a quarter observed a single time. The source material was PBMCs, mostly from graft donor cells, sampled 180 days after TCRalphabeta/CD19-depleted stem cell transplant. The receptors here all came from a male patient between 5 and 17 years old who had a stem cell transplant for acute lymphoblastic leukemia, so the T cells may come from the graft donor.

This clonotype occurred a few times. The CDR3 loop reads CASSFWGLGADTQYF. The CDR3, as DNA: TGTGCCAGCAGTTTTTGGGGACTAGGCGCAGATACGCAGTATTTT. The chain recombines TRBV28 with TRBJ2-3, with 8 bases identical to TRBD2. The V gene end was trimmed by 3 bases and the J gene end by 4 bases; junction bases not matched to a gene: 6. CDR3 length: 15 amino acids. Germline V lookup: CDR1 MDHEN, CDR2 SYDVKM.

This chain connects TRBV19 to TRBJ2-2, with D tentatively TRBD1 or TRBD2 (5 bases each). Germline CDR1 is LNHDA and CDR2 is SQIVND (reference sequence). The CDR3 spans 16 residues. V lost 7 bases and J 4 bases, leaving 19 bases between the germline ends. The CDR3 sequence is CASKPPGRGGTGELFF. In DNA form, the CDR3 reads TGTGCCAGTAAACCCCCAGGGAGAGGAGGCACCGGGGAGCTGTTTTTT.

This clonotype was detected only a few times. J is TRBJ1-4 and V is TRBV29-1; tentatively, D is TRBD1 (5 bases). V gave up 4 bases and J gave up 8 bases, with 14 bases separating them. CDR1 and CDR2 from the germline V gene are SQVTM and ANQGSEA. CDR3 length: 13 residues. The DNA of the CDR3 is TGCAGCGTTGGAGGGGCCCCTAGAGAAAAACTGTTTTTT. Protein product: CSVGGAPREKLFF.

The genes are TRBV25-1 and TRBJ2-7; possibly TRBD1 for D (6 bases). V lost 6 bases to trimming and J lost 6 bases, with 15 bases between them. The germline V gene has CDR1 MGHDK and CDR2 SYGVNS. CDR3 length: 13 residues. The CDR3 DNA is TGTGCCAGCAGACCCCCAACAGGGCGCGAGCAGTACTTC. It translates to CASRPPTGREQYF.

V usage is TRBV11-1 and J usage is TRBJ2-2; the match to TRBD1 covers 9 bases. Per the germline V gene, CDR1 is SGHAT and CDR2 is FQDESV (reference sequence). V lost 3 bases and J lost 7; bases outside the gene matches: 15. There are 18 residues in the CDR3. CDR3 loop: CASSFPLGQGTWGGELFF. The CDR3 nucleotides are TGTGCCAGCAGCTTCCCCCTAGGACAGGGGACTTGGGGCGGGGAGCTGTTTTTT.

The gene calls are TRBV20-1 and TRBJ1-4; D is ambiguous. The CDR3 consists of 12 residues. Germline CDR1 reads DFQATT; CDR2 reads SNEGSKA (reference sequence). The V gene lost 1 base and the J gene lost 8 bases, with 8 bases spanning the gap. Here the CDR3 DNA reads TGCAGTGCTAGAGGGGAGGGCGAAAAACTGTTTTTT. The encoded protein is CSARGEGEKLFF.

This clonotype was found a few times. V and J are TRBV19 and TRBJ1-1; D not certain. The CDR3 runs to 15 residues. V was cut by 3 bases and J by 4 bases, with 15 bases left in between. The germline gives CDR1 LNHDA, CDR2 SQIVND (reference sequence). The CDR3 bases are TGTGCCAGTAGTATCCGGGTGGTGTGGGGCACTGAAGCTTTCTTT. It is translated as CASSIRVVWGTEAFF.

This clonotype was picked up a small number of times. The CDR3 bases are TGTGCCAGCAGCGCCCGGGACAGGGTCTACGAGCAGTACTTC. This sequence encodes CASSARDRVYEQYF. The chain joins TRBV7-2 to TRBJ2-7; 9 positions agree with TRBD1. Germline V lookup: CDR1 SGHTA, CDR2 FQGNSA. The CDR3 contains 14 residues. The junction had 5 bases not matched to a gene; V was cut back by 5 bases and J by 3 bases.

V usage is TRBV20-1 and J usage is TRBJ2-2, with D possibly TRBD2 on 6 matching bases. This CDR3 has 15 amino acids. Germline CDR1 DFQATT, CDR2 SNEGSKA (reference sequence). V dropped 1 base and J dropped 3 bases, with 12 bases sitting between them. As DNA, the CDR3 is TGCAGTGCTAGAGGTGAACTAGCCTACACCGGGGAGCTGTTTTTT. Encoded protein: CSARGELAYTGELFF.

The rearrangement links TRBV27 to TRBJ2-1; 7 bases map to TRBD2. The CDR3 is 17 amino acids. J gave up 3 bases and V 4 bases, and 12 bases lay outside the gene matches. Germline CDR1 and CDR2: MNHEY and SMNVEV (reference sequence). The CDR3: CASSSKTAGRVYNEQFF. CDR3 DNA sequence: TGTGCCAGCAGTTCCAAAACCGCAGGGAGGGTCTACAATGAGCAGTTCTTC.

The chain combines TRBV25-1 with TRBJ2-7, with D perhaps given as TRBD1 or TRBD2 (5 bases each). Germline V lookup: CDR1 MGHDK, CDR2 SYGVNS. The CDR3 length is 11 residues. Trimming removed 6 bases at V and 6 bases at J, with 9 bases between. CDR3 sequence: CASSEGREQYF. In DNA form, the CDR3 reads TGTGCCAGCAGCGAGGGGCGCGAGCAGTACTTC.

In this sample, this clonotype turned up a few times. The chain employs TRBV25-1 and TRBJ2-1; TRBD2 agrees at 12 bases. This CDR3 comprises 15 residues. With 4 bases clipped from V and 4 bases from J, the junction kept 2 bases outside the gene matches. Germline V gives CDR1 MGHDK, CDR2 SYGVNS. CDR3 sequence: CASSASGGEYNEQFF. The DNA of the CDR3 is TGTGCCAGCAGTGCTAGCGGGGGGGAGTACAATGAGCAGTTCTTC.

The chain carries TRBV15 and TRBJ2-7; D is unclear. There are 13 residues in the CDR3. Germline CDR1 reads LNHNV; CDR2 reads YYDKDF (reference sequence). Trimming left V 8 bases short and J 2 bases short, with 13 bases between. CDR3 sequence: CATRVPPTYEQYF. In DNA, the CDR3 is TGTGCCACCCGAGTTCCCCCGACCTACGAGCAGTACTTC.

J is TRBJ2-1 and V is TRBV20-1; D is uncertain. This CDR3 spans 15 amino acids. V gave up 1 base and J gave up 0 bases, with 10 bases separating them. Germline CDR1 and CDR2: DFQATT and SNEGSKA (reference sequence). This CDR3 reads CSARGLSSSYNEQFF. DNA of the CDR3: TGCAGTGCTAGAGGGTTGTCCAGCTCCTACAATGAGCAGTTCTTC.

This clonotype came up a few times. This chain uses TRBV27 with TRBJ2-1; 8 bases map to TRBD2. Germline CDR1 and CDR2: MNHEY and SMNVEV (reference sequence). V shed 7 bases, J shed 0 bases, and the junction held 5 bases outside the gene matches. The CDR3 sequence is 15 residues long. The CDR3 DNA sequence: TGTGCCAGCAACCAAGCGGGAGCCTCCTACAATGAGCAGTTCTTC. Amino acids: CASNQAGASYNEQFF.

This chain connects TRBV9 to TRBJ2-1; 8 bases map to TRBD2. The CDR3 extends over 17 amino acids. Germline CDR1 reads SGDLS; CDR2 reads YYNGEE. Trimming cost V 0 bases and J 0 bases; bases outside gene matches: 5. CDR3 coding DNA: TGTGCCAGCAGCGTAGATCCAAGCGGGAGCTCCTACAATGAGCAGTTCTTC. Protein: CASSVDPSGSSYNEQFF. Together with reference TRBV9 and TRBJ2-1, the CDR3 gives the full variable domain: DSGVTQTPKHLITATGQRVTLRCSPRSGDLSVYWYQQSLDQGLQFLIQYYNGEERAKGNILERFSAQQFPDLHSELNLSSLELGDSALYFCASSVDPSGSSYNEQFFGPGTRLTVL.

There are a few counts of this clonotype. The gene calls are TRBV5-1 and TRBJ2-1; D is undetermined. The V gene lost 4 bases and the J gene lost 7 bases, with 9 bases spanning the gap. The CDR3 has 12 residues. From germline, CDR1 is SGHRS and CDR2 YFSETQ. CDR3 coding DNA: TGCGCCAGCAGCCCGCCCGGGAATGAGCAGTTCTTC. It specifies CASSPPGNEQFF.

The rearrangement joins TRBV18 to TRBJ2-7, with D possibly matching TRBD2 (6 bases). Trimming shortened V by 1 base and J by 0 bases, and 10 bases separated the two germline ends. The germline V gene encodes CDR1 KGHSH and CDR2 LQKENI. This CDR3 region has 15 residues. This chain's CDR3 is CASSPQAGSSYEQYF. The CDR3 DNA follows: TGTGCCAGCTCACCACAGGCGGGGAGCTCCTACGAGCAGTACTTC.

The chain couples TRBV9 to TRBJ2-7, with TRBD2 matching 7 bases. V was clipped by 4 bases and J by 2 bases; unmatched bases: 9. Looked up from germline, CDR1 is SGDLS and CDR2 is YYNGEE. There are 15 residues in the CDR3. The CDR3 DNA sequence: TGTGCCAGCAGCCCGAATGCAGGGACTACCTACGAGCAGTACTTC. It codes for CASSPNAGTTYEQYF.

This clonotype has more than one count but fewer than ten. The CDR3 region is CASSHHTDTQYF. CDR3 bases: TGCGCCAGCAGCCATCACACAGATACGCAGTATTTT. The rearrangement joins TRBV5-1 to TRBJ2-3; D call uncertain. V was clipped by 4 bases and J by 2 bases, with 5 bases between them. The CDR3 extends over 12 amino acids. Germline V gene sequence: CDR1 SGHRS, CDR2 YFSETQ.

As DNA, the CDR3 is TGTGCCAGCAGCTTAGGGACAGGGGCCCCAAATCAGCCCCAGCATTTT. This encodes CASSLGTGAPNQPQHF. V usage is TRBV7-6 and J usage is TRBJ1-5; TRBD1 aligns across 9 bases. The J segment lost 4 bases and the V segment lost 1 base, leaving 5 bases of the junction unmatched. CDR3 length: 16 residues. From germline, CDR1 is SGHVS and CDR2 FNYEAQ.

This clonotype occurred many times. The chain has TRBV5-1 and TRBJ2-1, with 7 bases identical to TRBD2. Germline V lookup: CDR1 SGHRS, CDR2 YFSETQ. This CDR3 is 16 amino acids long. Losses at the gene ends were 4 bases for V and 6 bases for J; bases not matched to a gene: 13. In nucleotides, the CDR3 is TGCGCCAGCAGCCCCGGTTGGGGGAGGGTCGGCAATGAGCAGTTCTTC. It specifies CASSPGWGRVGNEQFF.

CDR3 residues: CASSPTDGPNTIYF. The CDR3 region has the DNA TGCGCCAGCAGCCCCACGGACGGACCCAACACCATATATTTT. The chain carries TRBV5-1 and TRBJ1-3; D is ambiguous. V shed 4 bases and J shed 7 bases, with 15 bases lying between them. The CDR3 runs to 14 residues. Looked up from germline, CDR1 is SGHRS and CDR2 is YFSETQ.

The V gene is TRBV27, the J gene TRBJ2-7; possible D gene TRBD1, 6 bases. CDR1 is MNHEY, CDR2 SMNVEV, per germline (reference sequence). V lost 7 bases and J lost 0, with 16 bases in between. CDR3 length: 15 residues. The CDR3 loop is CASTPTQGPSYEQYF. CDR3 nucleotides: TGTGCCAGCACCCCTACACAGGGCCCCTCCTACGAGCAGTACTTC.

The table lists this clonotype with a few counts. The CDR3 bases are TGTGCCAGCAGTTTTCACCCCTCTCGGCCAACCTACGAGCAGTACTTC. Its translation is CASSFHPSRPTYEQYF. V gene TRBV27 combines with J gene TRBJ2-7; D is uncertain. This CDR3 spans 16 amino acids. Trimming cost V 3 bases and J 2 bases, with 17 bases left between them. Germline CDR1 MNHEY, CDR2 SMNVEV (reference sequence).

The chain joins TRBV7-9 to TRBJ2-3; the D is unclear. Germline loops: CDR1 SEHNR, CDR2 FQNEAQ (reference sequence). The V gene lost 5 bases and the J gene lost 1 base, with 7 bases spanning the gap. This CDR3 is 13 amino acids long. CDR3 region: CASSLMGTDTQYF. In nucleotides, the CDR3 is TGTGCCAGCAGCCTGATGGGCACAGATACGCAGTATTTT.

This clonotype came up many times. The rearrangement links TRBV7-9 to TRBJ1-2; D not certain. Germline loops: CDR1 SEHNR, CDR2 FQNEAQ (reference sequence). V dropped 5 bases and J dropped 8 bases, with 18 bases sitting between them. The CDR3 length is 14 residues. The CDR3: CASSPLRPSRGYTF. CDR3 bases: TGTGCCAGCAGCCCATTACGTCCTTCGAGAGGCTACACCTTC. Full variable domain (rest looked up from reference TRBV7-9 and TRBJ1-2): DTGVSQNPRHKITKRGQNVTFRCDPISEHNRLYWYRQTLGQGPEFLTYFQNEAQLEKSRLLSDRFSAERPKGSFSTLEIQRTEQGDSAMYLCASSPLRPSRGYTFGSGTRLTVV.

Only a few counts were recorded for this clonotype. The CDR3 is CASSSTGAIQPQHF. The CDR3 DNA reads as TGCGCCAGCAGCTCCACAGGGGCCATTCAGCCCCAGCATTTT. The genes are TRBV4-1 and TRBJ1-5, with 7 bases identical to TRBD1. After removal of 5 bases from V and 6 bases from J, the junction contained 7 bases not matched to a gene. The CDR3 contains 14 residues. Germline lookup yields CDR1 MGHRA and CDR2 YSYEKL.

This clonotype was seen at least ten times. CDR3 nucleotides: TGCGCCAGCAGCTCAGGGACTAGCGATACAGATACGCAGTATTTT. This translates into CASSSGTSDTDTQYF. The chain couples TRBV5-1 to TRBJ2-3; 10 nucleotides line up with TRBD2. V shed 3 bases and J 3 bases; nucleotides not matched to a gene: 4. Germline lookup yields CDR1 SGHRS and CDR2 YFSETQ. CDR3 length: 15 amino acids.

This chain uses TRBV24-1 with TRBJ1-1; D is uncertain. This CDR3 contains 12 residues. The germline gives CDR1 KGHDR, CDR2 SFDVKD. The germline V and J ends were trimmed by 1 base and 11 bases, with 10 bases remaining between them. CDR3 residues: CATSDFFGGAFF. CDR3 in DNA: TGTGCCACCAGTGATTTCTTTGGCGGGGCTTTCTTT.

This clonotype was observed a single time. The genes are TRBV10-3 and TRBJ1-1; D not resolved. The CDR3 runs to 12 residues. Trimming removed 4 bases at V and 1 base at J, with 4 bases between. Germline-derived CDR1 and CDR2 are ENHRY and SYGVKD. CDR3 DNA: TGTGCCATCAGTGGGAGGAACACTGAAGCTTTCTTT. This gives the protein CAISGRNTEAFF.

The rearrangement links TRBV6-1 to TRBJ1-1; 11 bases line up with TRBD1. Germline V gene data show CDR1 as MNHNS and CDR2 as SASEGT. V trimming: 8 bases; J trimming: 4 bases; junction bases outside the gene matches: 6. The CDR3 is made up of 14 amino acids. DNA for the CDR3: TGTGCCAGCGGCCGGGACAGGGGGATCACTGAAGCTTTCTTT. Protein: CASGRDRGITEAFF.